This TCR beta chain emerged from a study of cytomegalovirus exposure and HLA in healthy donors. The CDR3 is 14 amino acids. The V gene end was trimmed by 6 bases and the J gene end by 4 bases; junction bases not matched to a gene: 3. CDR1 and CDR2 (germline): MNHNY, SVGAGI (reference sequence). With 60 Vbeta and 13 Jbeta primers, the PCR was carried out. The assay was immunoSEQ multiplex PCR, and TCRdb's table has in-frame clones only and misses some. The table records about 130,000 clones, 75% to 85% of them present only once. This chain connects TRBV6-6 to TRBJ2-7, with 13 nucleotides matching TRBD2. The clonotype originates from a man in his fifties in good health and CMV-seronegative. The sample consisted of PBMCs. CDR3 amino acids: CASSRTSGGYEQYF. CDR3 bases: TGTGCCAGCAGCCGGACTAGCGGGGGATACGAGCAGTACTTC.